This is a list of T cell receptor beta chains from one sample in a study of blood T cell repertoires in COVID-19. Data came from immunoSEQ multiplex PCR; TCRdb stores just in-frame clones and leaves some out. The sample shows around 140,000 clones, more than 85% of them seen only once. Input material: peripheral blood. These receptors came from a man aged 60 to 69 with active or convalescent COVID-19. Both conserved end residues are part of each CDR3. The D gene is left open where the match is weak. Part of the rows lack a size; the others show once, few, many or a class for expanded clones.

j_gene: TRBJ1-2
abundance: NA
v_gene: TRBV28
d_gene: TRBD1
CDR3nt: TGTGCCAGCATTTCGCCGGGACAGGGGAATTATGGCTACACCTTC
CDR3aa: CASISPGQGNYGYTF

j_gene: TRBJ2-7
abundance: NA
v_gene: TRBV6-5
d_gene: NA
CDR3nt: TGTGCCAGCACCACCGTCCGGGAGCAGTACTTC
CDR3aa: CASTTVREQYF

j_gene: TRBJ2-1
abundance: NA
v_gene: TRBV4-2
d_gene: TRBD2
CDR3nt: TGTGCCAGCAGCCCCGTGACTAGCGGGGGGGCAAACAATGAGCAGTTCTTC
CDR3aa: CASSPVTSGGANNEQFF

j_gene: TRBJ2-1
abundance: NA
v_gene: TRBV30
d_gene: NA
CDR3nt: TGTGCCTGGAGTAGCGGGAATGAGCAGTTCTTC
CDR3aa: CAWSSGNEQFF

j_gene: TRBJ2-7
abundance: NA
v_gene: TRBV2
d_gene: NA
CDR3nt: TGTGCCAGTGTCGCCTCGGGGAGCTACGAGCAGTACTTC
CDR3aa: CASVASGSYEQYF

j_gene: TRBJ1-2
abundance: NA
v_gene: TRBV6-1
d_gene: NA
CDR3nt: TGTGCCAGCAGTGAAATGGCGGTTACTGGCTATGGCTACACCTTC
CDR3aa: CASSEMAVTGYGYTF

j_gene: TRBJ2-7
abundance: NA
v_gene: TRBV11-2
d_gene: TRBD2
CDR3nt: TGTGCCAGCAGCTTACTACTAGCGGTAGCGGGGGAGCAGTACTTC
CDR3aa: CASSLLLAVAGEQYF

j_gene: TRBJ1-6
abundance: NA
v_gene: TRBV7-2
d_gene: NA
CDR3nt: TGTGCCAGCAGCCTAAACCCGGGGGGGACCAATTCACCCCTCCACTTT
CDR3aa: CASSLNPGGTNSPLHF

j_gene: TRBJ2-3
abundance: NA
v_gene: TRBV18
d_gene: NA
CDR3nt: TGTGCCAGCTCACCCTGGGGCCCAGATACGCAGTATTTT
CDR3aa: CASSPWGPDTQYF

j_gene: TRBJ1-2
abundance: once
v_gene: TRBV7-2
d_gene: NA
CDR3nt: TGTGCCAGCAGCTTAAATTTACAGGGTTCCGGCTACACCTTC
CDR3aa: CASSLNLQGSGYTF

j_gene: TRBJ2-5
abundance: NA
v_gene: TRBV4-2
d_gene: TRBD2
CDR3nt: TGTGCCAGCAGCTTAAGGACTAGCGGGAGTAGTGCCAGAGAGACCCAGTACTTC
CDR3aa: CASSLRTSGSSARETQYF

j_gene: TRBJ1-5
abundance: NA
v_gene: TRBV28
d_gene: TRBD1
CDR3nt: TGTGCCAGCAGGCCCGTTGCTAACAGGGGTGGTCAGCCCCAGCATTTT
CDR3aa: CASRPVANRGGQPQHF

j_gene: TRBJ2-3
abundance: once
v_gene: TRBV7-9
d_gene: TRBD1
CDR3nt: TGTGCCAGCAGGAAAACAGGGGGCTTGGATACGCAGTATTTT
CDR3aa: CASRKTGGLDTQYF

j_gene: TRBJ2-3
abundance: NA
v_gene: TRBV24-1
d_gene: NA
CDR3nt: TGTGCCACCAGTGATCCTGACAGTCCTAGCACAGATACGCAGTATTTT
CDR3aa: CATSDPDSPSTDTQYF

j_gene: TRBJ1-6
abundance: NA
v_gene: TRBV4-1
d_gene: TRBD1
CDR3nt: TGCGCCAGCAGCCAAGGGACAGGGGGCATCCCCCTCCACTTT
CDR3aa: CASSQGTGGIPLHF

j_gene: TRBJ1-5
abundance: NA
v_gene: TRBV30
d_gene: NA
CDR3nt: TGTGCCTGGACTCGGGGGGGGAAAGGAAATCAGCCCCAGCATTTT
CDR3aa: CAWTRGGKGNQPQHF

j_gene: TRBJ2-3
abundance: NA
v_gene: TRBV10-3
d_gene: TRBD1
CDR3nt: TGTGCCATCAGTGATGGAGACAGGGAGACAGATACGCAGTATTTT
CDR3aa: CAISDGDRETDTQYF

j_gene: TRBJ2-5
abundance: NA
v_gene: TRBV7-9
d_gene: TRBD1
CDR3nt: TGTGCCAGCAGCTTAGGGTCAGGGGGTAACCCGTACCAAGAGACCCAGTACTTC
CDR3aa: CASSLGSGGNPYQETQYF

j_gene: TRBJ2-1
abundance: NA
v_gene: TRBV27
d_gene: NA
CDR3nt: TGTGCCAGCAGTCCCCGGACAGCGGCGTACAATGAGCAGTTCTTC
CDR3aa: CASSPRTAAYNEQFF

j_gene: TRBJ1-5
abundance: NA
v_gene: TRBV4-1
d_gene: NA
CDR3nt: TGCGCCAGCAGCCAAGGTCACAGGGTTAGCAATCAGCCCCAGCATTTT
CDR3aa: CASSQGHRVSNQPQHF

j_gene: TRBJ2-3
abundance: NA
v_gene: TRBV4-2
d_gene: TRBD2
CDR3nt: TGTGCCAGCAGCTCGGGGGGAGGGCTAGCGGGAGGTGGTACGCAGTATTTT
CDR3aa: CASSSGGGLAGGGTQYF

j_gene: TRBJ2-1
abundance: NA
v_gene: TRBV28
d_gene: TRBD2
CDR3nt: TGTGCCACCGGGACTAGCGGGAGGGGTGAGCAGTTCTTC
CDR3aa: CATGTSGRGEQFF

j_gene: TRBJ2-1
abundance: NA
v_gene: TRBV19
d_gene: TRBD2
CDR3nt: TGTGCCAGTAGTATAGAGGGCGGGGGAACCTACAATGAGCAGTTCTTC
CDR3aa: CASSIEGGGTYNEQFF

j_gene: TRBJ2-3
abundance: NA
v_gene: TRBV5-6
d_gene: NA
CDR3nt: TGTGCCAGCAGCTTGGATGGGGGGTACCCCAGAGATACGCAGTATTTT
CDR3aa: CASSLDGGYPRDTQYF

j_gene: TRBJ1-6
abundance: NA
v_gene: TRBV19
d_gene: TRBD1
CDR3nt: TGTGCCAGTAGGAGCGGACAGGGATACTCACCCCTCCACTTT
CDR3aa: CASRSGQGYSPLHF

j_gene: TRBJ2-5
abundance: NA
v_gene: TRBV2
d_gene: TRBD1
CDR3nt: TGTGCCAGCAGAGCACGGACAGGGTTGGCAGAGACCCAGTACTTC
CDR3aa: CASRARTGLAETQYF

j_gene: TRBJ2-7
abundance: once
v_gene: TRBV15
d_gene: TRBD2
CDR3nt: TGTGCCACCAGCAGAGATGCATTCGGGACTACCCACTCCGAGCAGTACTTC
CDR3aa: CATSRDAFGTTHSEQYF

j_gene: TRBJ2-7
abundance: NA
v_gene: TRBV7-2
d_gene: NA
CDR3nt: TGTGCCAGCAGCTCAGAGAGAGGACAGACCACTAGGGACTCCTACGAGCAGTACTTC
CDR3aa: CASSSERGQTTRDSYEQYF

j_gene: TRBJ2-3
abundance: NA
v_gene: TRBV2
d_gene: NA
CDR3nt: TGTGCCAGCAGTGCCACAAGTTTTCCAGATACGCAGTATTTT
CDR3aa: CASSATSFPDTQYF

j_gene: TRBJ1-1
abundance: once
v_gene: TRBV7-2
d_gene: NA
CDR3nt: TGTGCCAGCAGCTTAGCCAGGGGTTGGGCTTTCTTT
CDR3aa: CASSLARGWAFF

j_gene: TRBJ2-3
abundance: NA
v_gene: TRBV10-3
d_gene: TRBD2
CDR3nt: TGTGCCATCAGTTCTAGCGGGGGGTCGGGAGATACGCAGTATTTT
CDR3aa: CAISSSGGSGDTQYF

j_gene: TRBJ2-3
abundance: few
v_gene: TRBV28
d_gene: NA
CDR3nt: TGTGCCAGCAGCCCTTCACGAGGAACAGATACGCAGTATTTT
CDR3aa: CASSPSRGTDTQYF

j_gene: TRBJ2-7
abundance: NA
v_gene: TRBV28
d_gene: TRBD2
CDR3nt: TGTGCCAGCAGTTATCTTCCGGGACTAGCGAGCTCCTACGAGCAGTACTTC
CDR3aa: CASSYLPGLASSYEQYF

j_gene: TRBJ1-1
abundance: NA
v_gene: TRBV9
d_gene: TRBD1
CDR3nt: TGTGCCAGCAGCGTAGGAGGGGACAGTCTGAACACTGAAGCTTTCTTT
CDR3aa: CASSVGGDSLNTEAFF

j_gene: TRBJ2-3
abundance: NA
v_gene: TRBV7-2
d_gene: NA
CDR3nt: TGTGCCAGCAGCTTACAAGCTAGCCTGAGCACAGATACGCAGTATTTT
CDR3aa: CASSLQASLSTDTQYF

j_gene: TRBJ1-3
abundance: NA
v_gene: TRBV19
d_gene: NA
CDR3nt: TGTGCCAGTAGTAATTCAGGGATCCCTGGAAACACCATATATTTT
CDR3aa: CASSNSGIPGNTIYF

j_gene: TRBJ2-1
abundance: NA
v_gene: TRBV18
d_gene: TRBD1
CDR3nt: TGTGCCAGCTCACCCATCCGGACAGGTTTTGATGAGCAGTTCTTC
CDR3aa: CASSPIRTGFDEQFF

j_gene: TRBJ1-5
abundance: NA
v_gene: TRBV12-3/TRBV12-4
d_gene: NA
CDR3nt: TGTGCCAGCAGTTTAAACAGATTGGAGCCCCAGCATTTT
CDR3aa: CASSLNRLEPQHF